The present TCR beta chain was sequenced within a study of a mutant IDH1 vaccine in newly diagnosed glioma. Study-wide background: Following radiotherapy alone, or alongside temozolomide cycles, vaccination was started after an interval of 4-6 weeks. Pretreatment consisted of radiotherapy, temozolomide, or both, with most receiving both.

The data were produced by immunoSEQ multiplex PCR, yet TCRdb's version contains in-frame clones alone and is incomplete. This sample yields roughly 51,000 clones, of which roughly 77% are seen a single time; roughly 8.1% belongs to the top ten. The sample's time point: week 23, last vaccination. A 20-mer mutant IDH1 peptide at 300 ug was injected subcutaneously with topical imiquimod. In regard to this clone: Its antigen is undetermined.

Between the trimmed V and J ends, which lost 2 bases and 15 bases, there was a span of 14 bases. Germline V gives CDR1 WNHNN, CDR2 SYGVQD (reference sequence). The CDR3 loop spans 12 amino acids. The sample consisted of PBMCs, taken from a glioma patient whose treatment included an IDH1 peptide vaccine. This rearrangement joins TRBV10-1 to TRBJ2-1; maybe TRBD2 (5 bases). This TCR came from a woman aged 40 to 50 with glioma. Some clones in this sample may be carry-over from other donors' samples. CDR3 sequence (DNA): TGCGCCAGCAGTGAGGGTAGTAGCGTACGGTTCTTC. It translates to CASSEGSSVRFF.